This T cell receptor (beta chain) came from a study of shared clonotypes between healthy human individuals. Using immunoSEQ multiplex PCR, the repertoire was profiled, and TCRdb retains in-frame clones only, with some absent. The table has 2 million or so clones, over 85% seen once. This CDR3 region has 12 residues. Germline V lookup: CDR1 SQVTM, CDR2 ANQGSEA. V was trimmed by 5 bases and J by 6 bases, leaving 13 bases between them. The naive CD8 population came from CD45RO-negative cells selected for CCR7, without terminally differentiated effector memory CD45RA+ cells. The material sequenced was naive CD8+ T cells sorted from blood. This TCR came from a man between 18 and 35 years old in good health. This sequence joins TRBV29-1 and TRBJ1-1; D is unclear. The CDR3 loop is CSVSGVGAEAFF. The CDR3 coding sequence is TGCAGCGTTAGCGGGGTTGGGGCTGAAGCTTTCTTT.